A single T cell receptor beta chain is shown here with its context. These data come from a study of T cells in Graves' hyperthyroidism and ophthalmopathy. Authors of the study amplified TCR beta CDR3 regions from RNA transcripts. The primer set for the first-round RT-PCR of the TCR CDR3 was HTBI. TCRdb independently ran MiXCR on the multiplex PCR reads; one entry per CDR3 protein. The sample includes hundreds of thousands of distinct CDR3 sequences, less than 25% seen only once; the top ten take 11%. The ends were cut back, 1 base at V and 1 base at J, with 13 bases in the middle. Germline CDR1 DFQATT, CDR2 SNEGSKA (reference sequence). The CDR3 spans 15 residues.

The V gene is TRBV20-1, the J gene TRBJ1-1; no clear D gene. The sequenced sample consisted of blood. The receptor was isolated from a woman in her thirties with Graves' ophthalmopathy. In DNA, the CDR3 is TGCAGTGCTAGAGGGGCCCTTGGGAGGAACACTGAAGCTTTCTTT. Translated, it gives CSARGALGRNTEAFF.